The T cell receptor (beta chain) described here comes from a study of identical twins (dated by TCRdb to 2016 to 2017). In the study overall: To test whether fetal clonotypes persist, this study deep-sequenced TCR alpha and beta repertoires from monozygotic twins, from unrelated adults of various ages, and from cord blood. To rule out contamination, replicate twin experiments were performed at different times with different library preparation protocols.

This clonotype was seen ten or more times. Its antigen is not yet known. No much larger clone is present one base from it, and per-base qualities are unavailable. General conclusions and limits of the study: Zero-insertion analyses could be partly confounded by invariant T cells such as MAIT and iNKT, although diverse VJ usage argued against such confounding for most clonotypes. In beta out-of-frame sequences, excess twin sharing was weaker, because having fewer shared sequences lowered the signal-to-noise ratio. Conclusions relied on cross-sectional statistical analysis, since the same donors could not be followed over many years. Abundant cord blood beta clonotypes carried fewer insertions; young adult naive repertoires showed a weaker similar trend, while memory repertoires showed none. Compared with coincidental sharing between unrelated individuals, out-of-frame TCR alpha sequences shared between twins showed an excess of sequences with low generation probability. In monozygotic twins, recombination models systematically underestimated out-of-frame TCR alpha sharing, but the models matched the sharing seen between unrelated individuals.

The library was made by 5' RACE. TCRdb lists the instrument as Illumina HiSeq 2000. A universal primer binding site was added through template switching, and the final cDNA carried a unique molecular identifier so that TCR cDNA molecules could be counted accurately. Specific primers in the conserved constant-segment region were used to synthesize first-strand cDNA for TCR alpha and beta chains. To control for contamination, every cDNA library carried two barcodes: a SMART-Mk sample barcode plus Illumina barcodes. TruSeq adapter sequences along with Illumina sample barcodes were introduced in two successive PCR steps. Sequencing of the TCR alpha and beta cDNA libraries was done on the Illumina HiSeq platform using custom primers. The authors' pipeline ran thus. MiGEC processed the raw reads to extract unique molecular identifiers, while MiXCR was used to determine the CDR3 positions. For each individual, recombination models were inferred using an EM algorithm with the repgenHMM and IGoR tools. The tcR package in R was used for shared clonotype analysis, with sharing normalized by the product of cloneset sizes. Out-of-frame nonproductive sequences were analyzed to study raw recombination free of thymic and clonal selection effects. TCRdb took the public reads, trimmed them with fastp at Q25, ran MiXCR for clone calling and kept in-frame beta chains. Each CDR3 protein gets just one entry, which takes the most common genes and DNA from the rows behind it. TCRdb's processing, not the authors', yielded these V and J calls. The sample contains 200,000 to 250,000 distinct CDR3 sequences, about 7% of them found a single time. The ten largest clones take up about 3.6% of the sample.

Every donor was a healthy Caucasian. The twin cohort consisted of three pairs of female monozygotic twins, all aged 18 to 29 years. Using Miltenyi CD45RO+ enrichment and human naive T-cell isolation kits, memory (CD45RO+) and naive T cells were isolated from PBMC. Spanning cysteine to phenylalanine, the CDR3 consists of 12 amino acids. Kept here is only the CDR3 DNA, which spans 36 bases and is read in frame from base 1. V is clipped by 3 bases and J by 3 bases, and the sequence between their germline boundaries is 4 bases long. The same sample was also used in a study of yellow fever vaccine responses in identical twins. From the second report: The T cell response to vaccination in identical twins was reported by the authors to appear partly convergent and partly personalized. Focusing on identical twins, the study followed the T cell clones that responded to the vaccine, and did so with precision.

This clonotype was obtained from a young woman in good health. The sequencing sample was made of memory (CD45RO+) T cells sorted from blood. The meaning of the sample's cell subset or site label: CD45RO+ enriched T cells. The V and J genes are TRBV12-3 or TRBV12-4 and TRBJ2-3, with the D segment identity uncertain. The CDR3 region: CASSFYTDTQYF. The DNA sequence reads TGTGCCAGCAGTTTTTATACAGATACGCAGTATTTT.